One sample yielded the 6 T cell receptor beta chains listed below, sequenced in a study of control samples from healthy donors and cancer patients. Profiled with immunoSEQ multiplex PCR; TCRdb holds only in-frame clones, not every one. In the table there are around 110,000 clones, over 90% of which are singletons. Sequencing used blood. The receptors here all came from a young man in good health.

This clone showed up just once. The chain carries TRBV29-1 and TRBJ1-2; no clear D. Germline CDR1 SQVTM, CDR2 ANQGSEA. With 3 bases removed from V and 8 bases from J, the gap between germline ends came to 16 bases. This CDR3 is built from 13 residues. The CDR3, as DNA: TGCAGCGTTGACCCTAAATCCACCGGCGGCTACACCTTC. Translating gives CSVDPKSTGGYTF.

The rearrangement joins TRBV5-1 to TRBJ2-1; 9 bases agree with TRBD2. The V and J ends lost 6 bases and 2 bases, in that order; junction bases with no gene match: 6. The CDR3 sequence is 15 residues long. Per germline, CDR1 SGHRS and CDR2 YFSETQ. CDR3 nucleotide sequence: TGCGCCAGCATTGGGTTAGCGGGGGCCTACAATGAGCAGTTCTTC. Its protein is CASIGLAGAYNEQFF.

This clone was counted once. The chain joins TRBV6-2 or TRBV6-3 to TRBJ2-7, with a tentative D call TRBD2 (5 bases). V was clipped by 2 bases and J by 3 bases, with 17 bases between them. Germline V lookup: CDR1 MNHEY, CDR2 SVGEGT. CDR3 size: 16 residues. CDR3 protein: CASSYGSVRGFYEQYF. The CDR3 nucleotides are TGTGCCAGCAGTTACGGGTCGGTCCGAGGGTTCTACGAGCAGTACTTC.

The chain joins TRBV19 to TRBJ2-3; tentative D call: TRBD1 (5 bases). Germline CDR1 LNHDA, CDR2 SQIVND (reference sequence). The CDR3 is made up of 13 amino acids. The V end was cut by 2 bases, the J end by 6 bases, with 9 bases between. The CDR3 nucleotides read TGTGCCAGTAGTATACCAGGGCTGGATACGCAGTATTTT. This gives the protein CASSIPGLDTQYF.

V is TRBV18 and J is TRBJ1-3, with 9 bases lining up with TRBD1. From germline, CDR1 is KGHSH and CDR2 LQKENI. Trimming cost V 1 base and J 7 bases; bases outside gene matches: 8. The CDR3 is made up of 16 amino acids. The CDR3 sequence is CASSPQTGTGRNTIYF. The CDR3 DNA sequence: TGTGCCAGCTCACCACAAACGGGGACAGGGCGCAACACCATATATTTT.

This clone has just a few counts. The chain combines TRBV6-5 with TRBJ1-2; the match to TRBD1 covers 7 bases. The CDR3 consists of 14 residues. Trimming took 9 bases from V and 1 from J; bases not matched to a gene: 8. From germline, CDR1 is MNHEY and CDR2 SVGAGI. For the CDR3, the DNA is TGTGCCAGTGGGGGACAGCAACTTAACTATGGCTACACCTTC. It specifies CASGGQQLNYGYTF.